This T cell receptor (beta chain) was obtained from a study of OX40 agonist ivuxolimab in advanced cancers. Study-wide background: Cohort: about 80% men, mean age around 55, aged about 20 to 90. Three patients, one with hepatocellular carcinoma and two with cutaneous melanoma, achieved partial responses.

Whole-study results and caveats: The authors also found low normalized T-cell clonal expansion in some nonresponders.

This CDR3 has 15 amino acids. Trimming removed 2 bases at V and 2 bases at J, with 11 bases between. Germline V gene sequence: CDR1 MDHEN, CDR2 SYDVKM. Of note for this clone: Its matching antigen is unknown.

Profiled with immunoSEQ multiplex PCR; TCRdb holds only in-frame clones, not every one. The repertoire holds roughly 58,000 clones, with around three quarters as singletons. The chain couples TRBV28 to TRBJ2-3; D remains ambiguous. The sequence derives from an adult with an advanced solid tumor such as melanoma, head and neck, liver or kidney cancer. Sequencing used CD4+ or CD8+ T cells sorted from blood, obtained in a trial of the OX40 agonist ivuxolimab. The CDR3 loop is CASSLPAALTDTQYF. CDR3 in DNA: TGTGCCAGCAGTTTACCGGCAGCCCTCACAGATACGCAGTATTTT.